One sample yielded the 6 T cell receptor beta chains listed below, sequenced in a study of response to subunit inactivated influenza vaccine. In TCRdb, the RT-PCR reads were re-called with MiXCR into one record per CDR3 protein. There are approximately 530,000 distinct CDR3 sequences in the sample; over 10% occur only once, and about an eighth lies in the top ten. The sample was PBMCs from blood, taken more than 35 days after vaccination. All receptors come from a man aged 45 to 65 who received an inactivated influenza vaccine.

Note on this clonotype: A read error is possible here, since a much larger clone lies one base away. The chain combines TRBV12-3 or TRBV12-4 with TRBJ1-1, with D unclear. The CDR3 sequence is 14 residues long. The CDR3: CAGSPLTRNTEAFF. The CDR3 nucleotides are TGTGCCGGCAGCCCTTTAACCAGAAACACTGAAGCTTTCTTT.

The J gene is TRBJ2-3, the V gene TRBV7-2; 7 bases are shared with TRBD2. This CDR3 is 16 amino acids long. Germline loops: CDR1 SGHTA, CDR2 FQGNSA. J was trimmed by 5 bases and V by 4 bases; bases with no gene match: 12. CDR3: CASSSRASGAGDTQYF. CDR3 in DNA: TGTGCCAGCAGCTCCAGGGCAAGCGGGGCGGGAGATACGCAGTATTTT.

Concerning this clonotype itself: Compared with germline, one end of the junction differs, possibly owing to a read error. The CDR3 protein is CDSSRQGPSPLHF. The CDR3 nucleotides read TGTGACAGCAGTAGACAGGGACCTTCACCCCTCCACTTT. The genes are TRBV11-2 and TRBJ1-6; TRBD1 agrees at 7 bases. This CDR3 is 13 amino acids long. Germline CDR1 SGHAT, CDR2 FQNNGV.

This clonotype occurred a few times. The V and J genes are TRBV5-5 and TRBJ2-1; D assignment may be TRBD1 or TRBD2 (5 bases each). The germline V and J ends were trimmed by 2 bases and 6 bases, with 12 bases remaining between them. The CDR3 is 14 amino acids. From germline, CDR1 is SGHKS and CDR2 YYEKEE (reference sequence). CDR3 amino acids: CASSLAQDFNEQFF. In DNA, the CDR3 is TGTGCCAGCAGCTTAGCACAGGACTTCAATGAGCAGTTCTTC. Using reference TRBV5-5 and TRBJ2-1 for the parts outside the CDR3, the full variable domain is DAGVTQSPTHLIKTRGQQVTLRCSPISGHKSVSWYQQVLGQGPQFIFQYYEKEERGRGNFPDRFSARQFPNYSSELNVNALLLGDSALYLCASSLAQDFNEQFFGPGTRLTVL.

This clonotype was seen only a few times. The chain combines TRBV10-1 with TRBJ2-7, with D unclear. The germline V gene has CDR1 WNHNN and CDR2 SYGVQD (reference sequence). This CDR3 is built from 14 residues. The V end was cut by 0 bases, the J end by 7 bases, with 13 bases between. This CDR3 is CASSESNAADEQYF. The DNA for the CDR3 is TGCGCCAGCAGTGAGTCGAATGCGGCGGATGAGCAGTACTTC.

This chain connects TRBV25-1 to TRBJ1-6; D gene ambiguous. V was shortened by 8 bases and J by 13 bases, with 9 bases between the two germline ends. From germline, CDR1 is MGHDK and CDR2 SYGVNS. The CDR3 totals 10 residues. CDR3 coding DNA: TGTGCCAGCGGGGTAGTCCCCCTCCACTTT. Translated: CASGVVPLHF.